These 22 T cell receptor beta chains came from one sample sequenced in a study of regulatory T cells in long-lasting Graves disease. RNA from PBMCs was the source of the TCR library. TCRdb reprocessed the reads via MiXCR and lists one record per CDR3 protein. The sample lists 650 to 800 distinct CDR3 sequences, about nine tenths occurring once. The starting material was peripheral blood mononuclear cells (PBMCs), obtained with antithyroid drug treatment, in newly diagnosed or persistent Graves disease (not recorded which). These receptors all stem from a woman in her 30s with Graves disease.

The CDR3 coding sequence is TGCAGTGCTAGGCCTAGCGGGCACGAAGCAGATACGCAGTATTTT. This sequence encodes CSARPSGHEADTQYF. The rearrangement uses TRBV20-1 and TRBJ2-3; 8 bases are a match to TRBD2. CDR3 length: 15 amino acids. In germline, CDR1 is DFQATT, CDR2 SNEGSKA (reference sequence). J gave up 4 bases and V 3 bases, and 9 bases lay outside the gene matches.

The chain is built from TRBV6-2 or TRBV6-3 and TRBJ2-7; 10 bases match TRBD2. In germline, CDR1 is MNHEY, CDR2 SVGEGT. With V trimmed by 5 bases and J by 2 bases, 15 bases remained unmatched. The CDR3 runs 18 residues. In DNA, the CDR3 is TGTGCCAGCAGTCACCTCACTAGCCTAGCGGGAGACCCCTACGAGCAGTACTTC. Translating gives CASSHLTSLAGDPYEQYF.

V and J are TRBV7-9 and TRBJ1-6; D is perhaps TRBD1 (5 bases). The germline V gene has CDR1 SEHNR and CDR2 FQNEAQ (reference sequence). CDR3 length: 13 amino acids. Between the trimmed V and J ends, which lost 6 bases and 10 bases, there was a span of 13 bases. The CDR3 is CASSRQRESPLHF. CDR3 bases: TGTGCCAGCAGTCGACAGAGGGAGTCACCCCTCCACTTT.

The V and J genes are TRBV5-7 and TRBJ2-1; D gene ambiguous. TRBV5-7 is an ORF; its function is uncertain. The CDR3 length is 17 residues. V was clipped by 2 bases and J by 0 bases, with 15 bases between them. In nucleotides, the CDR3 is TGTGCCAGCAGCTTTAGGGCAGACCAGAGCTCCTACAATGAGCAGTTCTTC. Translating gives CASSFRADQSSYNEQFF.

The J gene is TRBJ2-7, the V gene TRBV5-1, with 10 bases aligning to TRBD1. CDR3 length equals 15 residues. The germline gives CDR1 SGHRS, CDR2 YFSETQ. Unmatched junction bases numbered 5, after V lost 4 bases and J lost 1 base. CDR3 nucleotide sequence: TGCGCCAGCAGCAGAGGACAGGGGGGATCCTACGAGCAGTACTTC. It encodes CASSRGQGGSYEQYF.

The CDR3 reads CASSLEIAWYGWETQYF. The CDR3 DNA follows: TGTGCCAGCAGCTTAGAAATCGCTTGGTATGGATGGGAGACCCAGTACTTC. The chain combines TRBV11-1 with TRBJ2-5; no firm D call. Germline CDR1 and CDR2: SGHAT and FQDESV (reference sequence). The CDR3 loop spans 17 amino acids. Between the trimmed V and J ends, which lost 1 base and 5 bases, there was a span of 20 bases.

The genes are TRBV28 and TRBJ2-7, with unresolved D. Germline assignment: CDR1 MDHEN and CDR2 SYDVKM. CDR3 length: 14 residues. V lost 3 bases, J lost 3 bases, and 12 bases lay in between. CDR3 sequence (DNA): TGTGCCAGCAGTTTTAATCAAGCGTACTACGAGCAGTACTTC. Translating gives CASSFNQAYYEQYF.

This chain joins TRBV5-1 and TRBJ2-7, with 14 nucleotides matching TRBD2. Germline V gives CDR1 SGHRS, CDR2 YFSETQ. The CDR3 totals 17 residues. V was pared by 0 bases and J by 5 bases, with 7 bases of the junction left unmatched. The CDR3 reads CASSLGLAGGPSHEQYF. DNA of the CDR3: TGCGCCAGCAGCTTGGGACTAGCGGGAGGGCCTTCACACGAGCAGTACTTC.

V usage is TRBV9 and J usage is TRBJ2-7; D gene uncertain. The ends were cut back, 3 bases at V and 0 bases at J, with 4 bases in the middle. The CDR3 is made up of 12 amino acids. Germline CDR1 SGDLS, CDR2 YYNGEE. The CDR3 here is CASSGDSYEQYF. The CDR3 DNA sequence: TGTGCCAGCAGCGGGGACTCCTACGAGCAGTACTTC.

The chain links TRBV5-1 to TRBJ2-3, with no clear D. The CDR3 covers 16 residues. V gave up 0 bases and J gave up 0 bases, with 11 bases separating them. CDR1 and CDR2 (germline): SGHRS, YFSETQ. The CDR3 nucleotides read TGCGCCAGCAGCTTGGGCCGAATCTCTAGCACAGATACGCAGTATTTT. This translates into CASSLGRISSTDTQYF. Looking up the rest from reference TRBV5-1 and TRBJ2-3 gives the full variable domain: KAGVTQTPRYLIKTRGQQVTLSCSPISGHRSVSWYQQTPGQGLQFLFEYFSETQRNKGNFPGRFSGRQFSNSRSEMNVSTLELGDSALYLCASSLGRISSTDTQYFGPGTRLTVL.

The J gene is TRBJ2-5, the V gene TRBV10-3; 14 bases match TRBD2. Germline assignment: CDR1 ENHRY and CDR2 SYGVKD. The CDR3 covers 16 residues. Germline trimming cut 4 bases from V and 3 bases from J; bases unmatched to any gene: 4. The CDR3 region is CAISAGTSGSKETQYF. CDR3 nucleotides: TGTGCCATCAGTGCTGGGACTAGCGGGAGTAAAGAGACCCAGTACTTC.

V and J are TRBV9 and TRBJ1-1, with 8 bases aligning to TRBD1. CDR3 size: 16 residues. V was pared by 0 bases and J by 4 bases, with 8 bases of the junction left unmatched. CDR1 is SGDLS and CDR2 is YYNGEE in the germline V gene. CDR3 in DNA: TGTGCCAGCAGCGTAGCCCCGGACAGGGTAGGCACTGAAGCTTTCTTT. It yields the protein CASSVAPDRVGTEAFF.

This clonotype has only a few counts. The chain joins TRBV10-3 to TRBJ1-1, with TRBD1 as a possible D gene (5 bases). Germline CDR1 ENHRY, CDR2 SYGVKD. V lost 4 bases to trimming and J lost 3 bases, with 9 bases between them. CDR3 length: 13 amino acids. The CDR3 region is CAISVGRDTEAFF. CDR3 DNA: TGTGCCATCAGTGTGGGCAGGGACACTGAAGCTTTCTTT.

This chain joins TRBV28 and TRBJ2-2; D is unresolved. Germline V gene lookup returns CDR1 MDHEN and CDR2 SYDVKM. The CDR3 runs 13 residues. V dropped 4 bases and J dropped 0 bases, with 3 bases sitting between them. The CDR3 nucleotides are TGTGCCAGCAGTTCTACGAACACCGGGGAGCTGTTTTTT. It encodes CASSSTNTGELFF.

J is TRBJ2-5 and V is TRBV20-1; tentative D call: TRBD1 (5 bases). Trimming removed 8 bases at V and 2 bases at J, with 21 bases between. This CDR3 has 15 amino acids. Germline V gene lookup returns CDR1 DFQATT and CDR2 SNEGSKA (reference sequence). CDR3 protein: CSFGWFRGIQETQYF. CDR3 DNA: TGCAGTTTCGGGTGGTTTAGGGGCATTCAAGAGACCCAGTACTTC.

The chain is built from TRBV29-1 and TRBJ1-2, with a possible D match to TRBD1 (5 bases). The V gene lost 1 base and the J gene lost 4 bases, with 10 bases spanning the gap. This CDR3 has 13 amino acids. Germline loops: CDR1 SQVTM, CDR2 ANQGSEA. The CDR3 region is CSVEGGAGYGYTF. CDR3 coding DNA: TGCAGCGTTGAAGGAGGGGCCGGCTATGGCTACACCTTC.

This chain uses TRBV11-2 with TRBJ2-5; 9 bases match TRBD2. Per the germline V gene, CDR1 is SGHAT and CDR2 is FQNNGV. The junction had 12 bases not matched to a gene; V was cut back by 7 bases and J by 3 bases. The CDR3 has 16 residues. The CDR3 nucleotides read TGTGCCAGCATTAATAGCGGGAGAGGTCTTGAAGAGACCCAGTACTTC. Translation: CASINSGRGLEETQYF.

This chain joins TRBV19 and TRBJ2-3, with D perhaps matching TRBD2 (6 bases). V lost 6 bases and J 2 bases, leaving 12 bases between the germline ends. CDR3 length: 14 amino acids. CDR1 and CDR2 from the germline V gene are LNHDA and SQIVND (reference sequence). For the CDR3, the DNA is TGTGCCAGTAGGGAGGGTCGGATCACAGATACGCAGTATTTT. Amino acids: CASREGRITDTQYF.

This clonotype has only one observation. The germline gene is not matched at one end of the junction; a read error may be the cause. The CDR3 loop is CASKPAQAVWGEQFF. The CDR3 coding sequence is TGTGCCTCAAAACCGGCCCAGGCTGTTTGGGGCGAGCAGTTCTTC. The chain links TRBV5-1 to TRBJ2-1; D might be TRBD1 (5 bases). The germline CDR1 and CDR2 sequences are SGHRS and YFSETQ. The CDR3 length is 15 residues.

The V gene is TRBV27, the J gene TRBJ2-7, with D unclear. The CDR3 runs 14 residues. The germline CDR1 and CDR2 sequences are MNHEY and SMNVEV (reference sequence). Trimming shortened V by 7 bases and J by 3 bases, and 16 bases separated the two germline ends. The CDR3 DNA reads TGTGCCAGCACGTCACCTCGGACGTTCTACGAGCAGTACTTC. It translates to CASTSPRTFYEQYF.

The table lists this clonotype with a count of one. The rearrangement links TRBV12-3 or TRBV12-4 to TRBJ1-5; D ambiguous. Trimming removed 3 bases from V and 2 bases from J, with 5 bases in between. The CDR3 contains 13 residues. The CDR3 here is CASSLSGNQPQHF. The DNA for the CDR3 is TGTGCCAGCAGTTTGTCGGGCAATCAGCCCCAGCATTTT.

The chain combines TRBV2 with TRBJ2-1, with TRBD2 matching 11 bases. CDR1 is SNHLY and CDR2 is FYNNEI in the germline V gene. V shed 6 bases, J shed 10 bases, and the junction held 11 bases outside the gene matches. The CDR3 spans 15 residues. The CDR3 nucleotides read TGTGCCAGCAGGCCAGGAACTAGCGGGAGTAGAGAGCAGTTCTTC. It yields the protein CASRPGTSGSREQFF.